These 24 T cell receptor beta chains were all obtained from the same sample, sequenced in a study of cytomegalovirus exposure and HLA in healthy donors. Use of 60 Vbeta and 13 Jbeta primers characterized the PCR. Measured with immunoSEQ multiplex PCR; TCRdb has only the in-frame clones, and not every one. Of 99,000 or so clones detected, less than 80% appear once; the ten largest clones hold around 1.3%. The sequenced sample was PBMCs. Receptors originate from a man aged 25-45 years in good health and CMV-seronegative.

The chain is built from TRBV13 and TRBJ1-2, with a tentative D call TRBD1 (5 bases). Germline values: CDR1 PRHDT, CDR2 FYEKMQ (reference sequence). The CDR3 loop spans 18 amino acids. V was trimmed by 1 base and J by 0 bases, leaving 18 bases between them. The CDR3 DNA reads TGTGCCAGCAGCTTAGATCGGACAAGACGTGGATCTAACTATGGCTACACCTTC. It encodes CASSLDRTRRGSNYGYTF.

There are a few counts of this clone. The rearrangement joins TRBV15 to TRBJ1-5; 8 nucleotides align to TRBD1. Germline V gene data show CDR1 as LNHNV and CDR2 as YYDKDF (reference sequence). The CDR3 sequence is 14 residues long. The trim removed 8 bases at V and 3 bases at J, leaving 6 bases unmatched. CDR3 in amino acids: CATHRGQVNQPQHF. For the CDR3, the DNA is TGTGCCACCCATAGGGGACAGGTCAATCAGCCCCAGCATTTT.

This clone was seen only once. The chain carries TRBV10-1 and TRBJ1-1; D gene ambiguous. The CDR3 totals 13 residues. CDR1 and CDR2 (germline): WNHNN, SYGVQD (reference sequence). Trimming pared 4 bases from V and 1 base from J, leaving 7 bases between. The DNA of the CDR3 is TGCGCCAGCAGTGCCCTATCGAACACTGAAGCTTTCTTT. Translating gives CASSALSNTEAFF.

This rearrangement joins TRBV10-2 to TRBJ2-7; 13 bases align to TRBD2. The germline gives CDR1 WSHSY, CDR2 SAAADI. V was pared by 2 bases and J by 7 bases, with 5 bases of the junction left unmatched. This CDR3 has 15 residues. The CDR3 reads CASSEGLAGVWEQYF. The CDR3 DNA sequence: TGCGCCAGCAGTGAGGGACTAGCGGGGGTCTGGGAGCAGTACTTC.

CDR3 in amino acids: CSAKQSYEQYF. The CDR3 nucleotides are TGCAGTGCTAAACAGTCCTACGAGCAGTACTTC. The chain joins TRBV20-1 to TRBJ2-5; D is ambiguous. The end of the DNA is better explained by TRBJ2-7, so the J call may be wrong. Germline V CDR1 and CDR2: DFQATT, SNEGSKA (reference sequence). The CDR3 length is 11 residues.

This clone has a handful of counts. The chain has TRBV9 and TRBJ1-1, with a possible D match to TRBD1 (6 bases). V lost 5 bases and J 5 bases, leaving 10 bases between the germline ends. This CDR3 spans 12 amino acids. Germline lookup yields CDR1 SGDLS and CDR2 YYNGEE. Here the CDR3 DNA reads TGTGCCAGCAGAGTGAGGGGGACTGAAGCTTTCTTT. Its protein is CASRVRGTEAFF.

This clone occurred a few times. The chain recombines TRBV10-3 with TRBJ2-1, with TRBD2 matching 13 bases. The CDR3 runs 17 residues. V lost 6 bases and J lost 0; bases outside the gene matches: 5. Looked up from germline, CDR1 is ENHRY and CDR2 is SYGVKD. Written as DNA, the CDR3 is TGTGCCATCAGGGGGACTAGCGGGAACCGCTCCTACAATGAGCAGTTCTTC. It encodes CAIRGTSGNRSYNEQFF.

The chain joins TRBV18 to TRBJ2-3; 12 bases line up with TRBD1. The length of the CDR3 is 17 residues. Germline values: CDR1 KGHSH, CDR2 LQKENI. V was pared by 2 bases and J by 4 bases, with 7 bases of the junction left unmatched. CDR3 protein: CASSPNPGQGAPDTQYF. The CDR3 DNA is TGTGCCAGCTCACCAAATCCGGGACAGGGGGCCCCAGATACGCAGTATTTT.

The rearrangement links TRBV7-2 to TRBJ1-4, with TRBD1 identical over 7 bases. The germline V gene encodes CDR1 SGHTA and CDR2 FQGNSA. With V trimmed by 1 base and J by 4 bases, 3 bases remained unmatched. This CDR3 contains 15 residues. Written as DNA, the CDR3 is TGTGCCAGCAGCTTAGAACCAGGGGGTAATGAAAAACTGTTTTTT. As protein: CASSLEPGGNEKLFF.

This rearrangement joins TRBV2 to TRBJ2-7; 9 bases are a match to TRBD1. The germline CDR1 and CDR2 sequences are SNHLY and FYNNEI. Trimming removed 6 bases from V and 6 bases from J; junction bases left unmatched: 9. This CDR3 is built from 14 residues. The CDR3 protein is CASSTNRGHSEQYF. The DNA of the CDR3 is TGTGCCAGCAGCACCAACAGGGGGCATAGCGAGCAGTACTTC. The whole variable domain, filled in from reference TRBV2 and TRBJ2-7, reads EPEVTQTPSHQVTQMGQEVILRCVPISNHLYFYWYRQILGQKVEFLVSFYNNEISEKSEIFDDQFSVERPDGSNFTLKIRSTKLEDSAMYFCASSTNRGHSEQYFGPGTRLTVT.

This clone occurred a few times. This chain joins TRBV15 and TRBJ2-7; TRBD2 might be the D (6 bases). The CDR3 has 16 amino acids. Per the germline V gene, CDR1 is LNHNV and CDR2 is YYDKDF (reference sequence). The germline V and J ends were trimmed by 5 bases and 2 bases, with 19 bases remaining between them. CDR3 sequence reads: CATSGLRSGSTYEQYF. CDR3 sequence (DNA): TGTGCCACCAGCGGACTAAGGTCAGGATCAACCTACGAGCAGTACTTC. Combining the CDR3 with reference TRBV15 and TRBJ2-7 gives the whole variable domain DAMVIQNPRYQVTQFGKPVTLSCSQTLNHNVMYWYQQKSSQAPKLLFHYYDKDFNNEADTPDNFQSRRPNTSFCFLDIRSPGLGDTAMYLCATSGLRSGSTYEQYFGPGTRLTVT.

J is TRBJ2-1 and V is TRBV11-3; 11 bases are a match to TRBD2. CDR1 and CDR2 (germline): SGHNT, YENEEA. The CDR3 has 16 residues. With 4 bases clipped from V and 1 base from J, the junction kept 3 bases outside the gene matches. In nucleotides, the CDR3 is TGTGCCAGCAGCTCCCGGACTAGCGGGTCCTACAATGAGCAGTTCTTC. Protein: CASSSRTSGSYNEQFF.

This clone appeared a few times. The CDR3 DNA sequence: TGCGCCAGCAGCCAAGGGGTGCGGGAGGGCACCAATAGCACAGATACGCAGTATTTT. It encodes CASSQGVREGTNSTDTQYF. The chain recombines TRBV4-1 with TRBJ2-3; TRBD2 matches 9 bases. V shed 1 base, J shed 0 bases, and the junction held 11 bases outside the gene matches. Germline V gene lookup returns CDR1 MGHRA and CDR2 YSYEKL. The CDR3 is 19 amino acids.

This clone has only a few counts. J is TRBJ1-5 and V is TRBV7-2, with a tentative D call TRBD1 (6 bases). V lost 8 bases and J lost 4, with 15 bases in between. This CDR3 is built from 14 residues. The germline V gene encodes CDR1 SGHTA and CDR2 FQGNSA. CDR3 DNA: TGTGCCAGCGGGGGGGCAGGGCCTAATCAGCCCCAGCATTTT. Amino acids: CASGGAGPNQPQHF.

The chain couples TRBV9 to TRBJ1-6; D gene unclear. This CDR3 contains 17 residues. Germline CDR1 reads SGDLS; CDR2 reads YYNGEE. The V and J ends lost 2 bases and 0 bases respectively, with 12 bases between them. The CDR3 DNA reads TGTGCCAGCAGCGTTGGAGATCCGAGCTCCTATAATTCACCCCTCCACTTT. It translates to CASSVGDPSSYNSPLHF.

This clone was seen a few times. The chain employs TRBV4-3 and TRBJ2-5; 8 positions match TRBD1. Germline CDR1 and CDR2: LGHNA and YSLEER. The CDR3 length is 15 residues. With V trimmed by 4 bases and J by 0 bases, 4 bases remained unmatched. CDR3: CASSLATGDQETQYF. CDR3 DNA sequence: TGCGCCAGCAGCCTCGCGACAGGGGACCAAGAGACCCAGTACTTC.

The rearrangement joins TRBV11-2 to TRBJ2-7; 9 bases agree with TRBD1. The ends lost 1 base at V and 1 base at J; junction bases unmatched: 8. This CDR3 contains 17 residues. Germline loops: CDR1 SGHAT, CDR2 FQNNGV. In DNA, the CDR3 is TGTGCCAGCAGCTTAGTCAGGGGACAGGGTGGGTCCTACGAGCAGTACTTC. Its translation is CASSLVRGQGGSYEQYF.

The table lists this clone with a few counts. The J gene is TRBJ1-4, the V gene TRBV4-1; no clear D gene. The CDR3 is 16 amino acids. CDR1 and CDR2 from the germline V gene are MGHRA and YSYEKL. V lost 5 bases, J lost 6 bases, and 19 bases lay in between. CDR3 DNA: TGCGCCAGCAGCTACCCTGGTACGCAACTGGATGAAAAACTGTTTTTT. It yields the protein CASSYPGTQLDEKLFF.

CDR3 in DNA: TGTGCCTGGAGTGGAACAACAGGGGGGTTTGCTAATGAAAAACTGTTTTTT. Amino acid sequence: CAWSGTTGGFANEKLFF. The chain couples TRBV30 to TRBJ1-4, with TRBD1 identical over 8 bases. The CDR3 is 17 residues long. Unmatched junction bases numbered 10, after V lost 1 base and J lost 3 bases. Germline V gene lookup returns CDR1 GTSNPN and CDR2 SVGIG (reference sequence).

This chain connects TRBV19 to TRBJ1-4, with 8 bases identical to TRBD1. This CDR3 has 15 amino acids. Germline trimming cut 6 bases from V and 6 bases from J; bases unmatched to any gene: 9. Germline V gives CDR1 LNHDA, CDR2 SQIVND (reference sequence). CDR3 nucleotides: TGTGCCAGTAGGAAAGGACAGGGACTTGATGAAAAACTGTTTTTT. Translating it yields CASRKGQGLDEKLFF.

This chain uses TRBV6-5 with TRBJ1-5; 7 bases line up with TRBD1. CDR3 size: 15 residues. Trimming at V came to 6 bases and at J to 2 bases, leaving 7 bases not matched to a gene. CDR1 is MNHEY, CDR2 SVGAGI, per germline. DNA of the CDR3: TGTGCCAGCAGCGGAACAGGGGTGGGCAATCAGCCCCAGCATTTT. It encodes CASSGTGVGNQPQHF.

In nucleotides, the CDR3 is TGTGCCAGCAGCCCCGGGACAGGGGGGCCCGCGGGGTACTTC. Its translation: CASSPGTGGPAGYF. This rearrangement joins TRBV9 to TRBJ2-7, with 11 bases that match TRBD1. The germline V gene has CDR1 SGDLS and CDR2 YYNGEE. This CDR3 has 14 amino acids. V lost 4 bases, J lost 12 bases, and 12 bases stayed unmatched. Looking up the rest from reference TRBV9 and TRBJ2-7 gives the full variable domain: DSGVTQTPKHLITATGQRVTLRCSPRSGDLSVYWYQQSLDQGLQFLIQYYNGEERAKGNILERFSAQQFPDLHSELNLSSLELGDSALYFCASSPGTGGPAGYFGPGTRLTVT.

V gene TRBV5-5 combines with J gene TRBJ1-1; the D is unclear. The CDR3 totals 15 residues. CDR1 and CDR2 from the germline V gene are SGHKS and YYEKEE (reference sequence). V lost 5 bases and J lost 2, with 16 bases in between. The CDR3 coding sequence is TGTGCCAGCAGTTTCCCTATATCATATAACACTGAAGCTTTCTTT. This sequence encodes CASSFPISYNTEAFF.

The CDR3 loop reads CASSQSGDDNQPQHF. CDR3 sequence (DNA): TGTGCCAGCAGCCAATCGGGGGATGACAATCAGCCCCAGCATTTT. The V gene is TRBV11-2, the J gene TRBJ1-5, with D tentatively TRBD1 (5 bases). The CDR3 consists of 15 residues. CDR1 SGHAT and CDR2 FQNNGV come from the germline V gene. V dropped 5 bases and J dropped 3 bases, with 14 bases sitting between them.